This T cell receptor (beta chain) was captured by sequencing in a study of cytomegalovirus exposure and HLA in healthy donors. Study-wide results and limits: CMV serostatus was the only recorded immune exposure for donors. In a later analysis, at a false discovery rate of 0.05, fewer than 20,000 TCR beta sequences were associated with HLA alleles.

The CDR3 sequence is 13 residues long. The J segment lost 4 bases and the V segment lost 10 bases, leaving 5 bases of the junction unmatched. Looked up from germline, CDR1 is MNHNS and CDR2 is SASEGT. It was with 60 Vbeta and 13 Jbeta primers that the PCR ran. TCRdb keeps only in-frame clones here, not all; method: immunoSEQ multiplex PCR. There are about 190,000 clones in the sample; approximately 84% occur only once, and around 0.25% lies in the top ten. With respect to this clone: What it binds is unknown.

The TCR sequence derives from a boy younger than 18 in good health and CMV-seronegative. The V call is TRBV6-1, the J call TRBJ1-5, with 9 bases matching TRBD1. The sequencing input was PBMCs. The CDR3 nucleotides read TGTGCCACCGGACAGGGGAAGAATCAGCCCCAGCATTTT. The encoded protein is CATGQGKNQPQHF.